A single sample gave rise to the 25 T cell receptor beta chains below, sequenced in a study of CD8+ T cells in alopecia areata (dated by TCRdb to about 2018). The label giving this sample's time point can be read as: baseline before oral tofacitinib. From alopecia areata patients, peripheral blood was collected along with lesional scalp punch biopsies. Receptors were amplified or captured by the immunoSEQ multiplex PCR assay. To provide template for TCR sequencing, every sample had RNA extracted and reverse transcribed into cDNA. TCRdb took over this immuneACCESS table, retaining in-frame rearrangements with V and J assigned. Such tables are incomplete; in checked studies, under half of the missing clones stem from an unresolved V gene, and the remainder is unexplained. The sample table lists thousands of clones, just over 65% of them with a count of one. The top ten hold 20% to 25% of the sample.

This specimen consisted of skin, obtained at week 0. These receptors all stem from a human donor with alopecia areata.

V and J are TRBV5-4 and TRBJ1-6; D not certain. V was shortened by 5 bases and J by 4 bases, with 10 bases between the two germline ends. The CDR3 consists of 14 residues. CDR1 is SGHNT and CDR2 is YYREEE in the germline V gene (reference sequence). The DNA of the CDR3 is TGTGCCAGCAGTTCGGTGGGGTATAATTCACCCCTCCACTTT. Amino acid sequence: CASSSVGYNSPLHF.

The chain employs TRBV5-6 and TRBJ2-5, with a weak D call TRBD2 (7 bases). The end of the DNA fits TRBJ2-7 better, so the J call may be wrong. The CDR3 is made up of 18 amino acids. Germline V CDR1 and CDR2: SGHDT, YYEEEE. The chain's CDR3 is CASSRAVVWGGETYEQYF. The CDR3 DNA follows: TGTGCCAGCAGCCGGGCTGTGGTTTGGGGGGGCGAGACCTACGAGCAGTACTTC.

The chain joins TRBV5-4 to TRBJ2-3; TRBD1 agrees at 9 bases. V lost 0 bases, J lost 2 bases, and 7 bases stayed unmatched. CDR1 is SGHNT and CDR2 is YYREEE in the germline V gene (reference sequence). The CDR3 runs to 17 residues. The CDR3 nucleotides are TGTGCCAGCAGCTTGGCACGGGGGACAGGGCTCACAGATACGCAGTATTTT. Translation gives CASSLARGTGLTDTQYF. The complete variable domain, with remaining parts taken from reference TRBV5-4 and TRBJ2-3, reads ETGVTQSPTHLIKTRGQQVTLRCSSQSGHNTVSWYQQALGQGPQFIFQYYREEENGRGNFPPRFSGLQFPNYSSELNVNALELDDSALYLCASSLARGTGLTDTQYFGPGTRLTVL.

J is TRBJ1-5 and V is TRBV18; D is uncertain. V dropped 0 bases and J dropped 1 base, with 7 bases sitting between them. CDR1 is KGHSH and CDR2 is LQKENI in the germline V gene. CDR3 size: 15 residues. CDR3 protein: CASSPPGRSNQPQHF. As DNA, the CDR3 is TGTGCCAGCTCACCACCGGGCAGGAGCAATCAGCCCCAGCATTTT. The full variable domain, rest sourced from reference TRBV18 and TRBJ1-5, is NAGVMQNPRHLVRRRGQEARLRCSPMKGHSHVYWYRQLPEEGLKFMVYLQKENIIDESGMPKERFSAEFPKEGPSILRIQQVVRGDSAAYFCASSPPGRSNQPQHFGDGTRLSIL.

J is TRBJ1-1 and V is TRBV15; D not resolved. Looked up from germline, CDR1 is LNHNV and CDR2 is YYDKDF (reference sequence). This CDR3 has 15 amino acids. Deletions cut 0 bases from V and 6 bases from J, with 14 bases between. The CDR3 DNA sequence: TGTGCCACCAGCAGAGATAACCTGGATGGCGCTGAAGCTTTCTTT. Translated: CATSRDNLDGAEAFF. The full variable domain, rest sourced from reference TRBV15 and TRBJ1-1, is DAMVIQNPRYQVTQFGKPVTLSCSQTLNHNVMYWYQQKSSQAPKLLFHYYDKDFNNEADTPDNFQSRRPNTSFCFLDIRSPGLGDTAMYLCATSRDNLDGAEAFFGQGTRLTVV.

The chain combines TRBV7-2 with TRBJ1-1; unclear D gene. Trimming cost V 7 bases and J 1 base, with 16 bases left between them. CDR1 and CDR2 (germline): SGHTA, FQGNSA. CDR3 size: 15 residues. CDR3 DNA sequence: TGTGCCAGCAAAATTGGCGCGTTAGCGAACACTGAAGCTTTCTTT. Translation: CASKIGALANTEAFF.

The CDR3 DNA reads TGTGCCAGCAGTTCGGGGACGGATGCCTATGGCTACACCTTC. As protein: CASSSGTDAYGYTF. This sequence joins TRBV6-5 and TRBJ1-2, with D possibly matching TRBD1 (5 bases). Germline CDR1 MNHEY, CDR2 SVGAGI. This CDR3 has 14 amino acids. Deletions cut 4 bases from V and 4 bases from J, with 13 bases between.

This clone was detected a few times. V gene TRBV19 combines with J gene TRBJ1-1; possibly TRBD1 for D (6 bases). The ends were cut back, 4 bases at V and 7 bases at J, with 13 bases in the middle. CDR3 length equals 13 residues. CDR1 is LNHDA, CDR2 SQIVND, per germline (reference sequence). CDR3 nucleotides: TGTGCCAGTAGTACTTCAGGGGAAAATGAAGCTTTCTTT. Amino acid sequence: CASSTSGENEAFF.

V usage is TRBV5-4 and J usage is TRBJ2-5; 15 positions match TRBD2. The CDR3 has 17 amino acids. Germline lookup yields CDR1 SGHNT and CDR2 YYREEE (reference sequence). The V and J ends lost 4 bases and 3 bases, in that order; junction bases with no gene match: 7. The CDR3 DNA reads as TGTGCCAGCAGCAACGGACTAGCGGGGGGGACTGAAGAGACCCAGTACTTC. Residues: CASSNGLAGGTEETQYF.

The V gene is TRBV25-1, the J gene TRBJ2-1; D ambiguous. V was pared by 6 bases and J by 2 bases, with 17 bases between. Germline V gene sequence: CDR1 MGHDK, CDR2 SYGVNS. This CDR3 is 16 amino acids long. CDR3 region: CASSPFGRSTYNEQFF. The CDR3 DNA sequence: TGTGCCAGCAGCCCGTTCGGACGATCAACCTACAATGAGCAGTTCTTC.

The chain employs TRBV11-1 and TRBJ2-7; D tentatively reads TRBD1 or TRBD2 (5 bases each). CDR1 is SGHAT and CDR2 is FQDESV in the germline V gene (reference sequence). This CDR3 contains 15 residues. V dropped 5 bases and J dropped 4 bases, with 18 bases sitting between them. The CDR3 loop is CASSTPGPGTYEQYF. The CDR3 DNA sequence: TGTGCCAGCAGCACGCCGGGACCGGGAACTTACGAGCAGTACTTC.

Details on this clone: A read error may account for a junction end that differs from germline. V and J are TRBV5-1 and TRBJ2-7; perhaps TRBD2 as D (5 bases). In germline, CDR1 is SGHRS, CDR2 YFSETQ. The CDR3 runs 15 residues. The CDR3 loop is CASGLVGKSSYEQYF. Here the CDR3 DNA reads TGCGCCAGCGGCTTGGTCGGGAAGAGCTCCTACGAGCAGTACTTC.

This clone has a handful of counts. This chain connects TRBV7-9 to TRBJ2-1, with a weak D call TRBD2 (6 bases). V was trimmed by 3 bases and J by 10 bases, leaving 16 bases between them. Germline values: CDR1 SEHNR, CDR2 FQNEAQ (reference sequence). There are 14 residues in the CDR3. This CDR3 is CASSLSGREDEQFF. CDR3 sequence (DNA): TGTGCCAGCAGCTTGTCTGGCAGGGAGGACGAGCAGTTCTTC.

CDR3 coding DNA: TGTGCCATCAGTGAGTCAGGCGCGGGGACGTACCAAGAGACCCAGTACTTC. Protein sequence: CAISESGAGTYQETQYF. This sequence joins TRBV10-3 and TRBJ2-5; tentative D call: TRBD2 (6 bases). Germline V gene sequence: CDR1 ENHRY, CDR2 SYGVKD. V lost 0 bases to trimming and J lost 0 bases, with 14 bases between them. CDR3 size: 17 residues.

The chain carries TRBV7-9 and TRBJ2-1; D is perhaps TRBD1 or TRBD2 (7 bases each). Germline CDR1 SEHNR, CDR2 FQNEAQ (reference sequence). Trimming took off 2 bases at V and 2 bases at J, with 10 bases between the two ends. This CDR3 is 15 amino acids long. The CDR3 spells CASSLQGGTYNEQFF. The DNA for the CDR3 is TGTGCCAGCAGCTTACAGGGGGGGACCTACAATGAGCAGTTCTTC.

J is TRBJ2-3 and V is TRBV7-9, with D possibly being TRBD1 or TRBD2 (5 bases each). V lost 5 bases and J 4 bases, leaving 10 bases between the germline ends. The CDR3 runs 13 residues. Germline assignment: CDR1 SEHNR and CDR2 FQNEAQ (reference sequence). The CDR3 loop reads CASSPKGPDTQYF. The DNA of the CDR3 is TGTGCCAGCAGCCCAAAGGGACCAGATACGCAGTATTTT.

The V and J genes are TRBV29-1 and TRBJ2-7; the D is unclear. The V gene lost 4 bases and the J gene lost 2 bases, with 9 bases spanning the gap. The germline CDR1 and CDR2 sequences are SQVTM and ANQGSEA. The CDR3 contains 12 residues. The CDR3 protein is CSVGEGPYEQYF. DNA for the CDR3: TGCAGCGTTGGTGAAGGGCCCTACGAGCAGTACTTC.

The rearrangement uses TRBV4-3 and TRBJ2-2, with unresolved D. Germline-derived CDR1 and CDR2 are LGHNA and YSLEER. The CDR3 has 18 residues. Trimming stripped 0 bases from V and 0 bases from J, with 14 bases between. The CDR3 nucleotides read TGCGCCAGCAGCCAAGATCGAAGGTTTGGGGCGAACACCGGGGAGCTGTTTTTT. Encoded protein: CASSQDRRFGANTGELFF.

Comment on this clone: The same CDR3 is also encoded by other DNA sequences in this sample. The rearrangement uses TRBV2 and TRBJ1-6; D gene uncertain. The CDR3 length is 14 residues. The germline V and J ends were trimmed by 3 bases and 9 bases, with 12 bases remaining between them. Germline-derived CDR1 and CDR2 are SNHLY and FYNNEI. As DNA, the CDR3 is TGTGCCAGCAGTGATGGGCAACGGGGTTCACCCCTCCACTTT. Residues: CASSDGQRGSPLHF.

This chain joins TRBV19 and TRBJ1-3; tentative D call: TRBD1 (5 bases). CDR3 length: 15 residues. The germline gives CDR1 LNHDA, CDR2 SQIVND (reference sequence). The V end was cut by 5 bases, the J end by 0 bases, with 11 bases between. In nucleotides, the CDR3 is TGTGCCAGTAGTTGGCAGGGCGACTCTGGAAACACCATATATTTT. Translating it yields CASSWQGDSGNTIYF.

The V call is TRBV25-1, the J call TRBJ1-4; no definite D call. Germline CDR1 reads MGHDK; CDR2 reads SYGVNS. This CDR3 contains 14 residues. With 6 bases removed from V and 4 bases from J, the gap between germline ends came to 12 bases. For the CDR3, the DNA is TGTGCCAGCAGGGACCATGGTATTAATGAAAAACTGTTTTTT. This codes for CASRDHGINEKLFF.

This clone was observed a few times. CDR3 nucleotides: TGTGCCAGCAGCTTAGCTACTACAGGGCACGGGGAGCTGTTTTTT. Its translation is CASSLATTGHGELFF. The genes are TRBV7-2 and TRBJ2-2; possibly TRBD1 for D (6 bases). The length of the CDR3 is 15 residues. V was cut by 0 bases and J by 7 bases, with 12 bases left in between. Germline V lookup: CDR1 SGHTA, CDR2 FQGNSA.

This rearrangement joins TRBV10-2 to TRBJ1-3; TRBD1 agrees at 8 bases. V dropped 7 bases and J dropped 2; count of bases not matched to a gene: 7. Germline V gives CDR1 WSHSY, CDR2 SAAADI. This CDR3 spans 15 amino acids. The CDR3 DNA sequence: TGCGCCAGCACTGGGACAGGCCTGGCTGGAAACACCATATATTTT. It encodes CASTGTGLAGNTIYF.

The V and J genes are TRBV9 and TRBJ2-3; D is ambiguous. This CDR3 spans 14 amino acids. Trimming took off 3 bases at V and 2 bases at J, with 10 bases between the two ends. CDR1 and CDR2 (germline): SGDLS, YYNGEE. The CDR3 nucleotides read TGTGCCAGCAGCGACGGAACATTCACAGATACGCAGTATTTT. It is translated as CASSDGTFTDTQYF.

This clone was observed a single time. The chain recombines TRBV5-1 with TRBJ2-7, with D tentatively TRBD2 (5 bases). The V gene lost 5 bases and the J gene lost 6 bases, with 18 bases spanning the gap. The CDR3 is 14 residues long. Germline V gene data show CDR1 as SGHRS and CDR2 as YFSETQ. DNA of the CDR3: TGCGCCAGCAGGATTTTATCTGAGGGAACCGAGCAGTACTTC. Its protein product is CASRILSEGTEQYF.